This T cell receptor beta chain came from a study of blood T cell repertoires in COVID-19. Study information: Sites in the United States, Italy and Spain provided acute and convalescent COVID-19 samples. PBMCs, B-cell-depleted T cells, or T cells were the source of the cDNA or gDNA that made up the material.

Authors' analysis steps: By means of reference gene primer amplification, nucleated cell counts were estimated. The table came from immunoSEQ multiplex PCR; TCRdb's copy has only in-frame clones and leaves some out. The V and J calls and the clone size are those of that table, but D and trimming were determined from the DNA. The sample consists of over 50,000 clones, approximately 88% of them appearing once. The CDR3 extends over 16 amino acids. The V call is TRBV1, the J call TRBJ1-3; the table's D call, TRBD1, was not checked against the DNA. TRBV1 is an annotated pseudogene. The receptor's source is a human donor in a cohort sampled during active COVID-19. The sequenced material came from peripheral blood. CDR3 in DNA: TGCACCAGCACCGGGACAGGGGGCAGCTCTGGAAACACCATATATTTT. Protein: CTSTGTGGSSGNTIYF.